The clone carrying this T cell receptor (beta chain) was counted a few times. Antigen: not known. The CDR3 extends over 13 amino acids. After removal of 6 bases from V and 12 bases from J, the junction contained 9 bases not matched to a gene. The germline V gene has CDR1 MNHEY and CDR2 SMNVEV (reference sequence). The sample comes from a study of molecular identifiers for immune sequencing clone quantification. General study results and limits: Clones carrying above 20 RNA copies accounted for over 97% of effector molecules, under 1% in naive cells.

Naive CD8 T cell sorting was performed on the CD8+CD4-CCR7+CD45RA+ phenotype. MiXCR, run by TCRdb on the PCR reads, gives a single entry per CDR3 protein. This sample has around 100,000 distinct CDR3 sequences, with 36% found just once. V and J are TRBV27 and TRBJ2-7, with TRBD1 matching 12 bases. Sequenced material: naive CD8+ T cells from blood, with Jurkat cell RNA spiked in. Subset indicated: FACS-sorted CD8+CD4-CCR7+CD45RA+ naive T cells. The receptor's source is a human donor in good health. Some libraries in this study had Jurkat cell RNA spiked in. The CDR3 spells CASRSGTGGERYF. The CDR3, as DNA: TGTGCCAGCAGGTCCGGGACAGGGGGCGAGAGGTACTTC.